This TCR beta chain emerged from a study of blood T cell repertoires in COVID-19. Study background: Samples taken during acute and convalescent COVID-19 were collected in the United States, Italy and Spain.

In germline, CDR1 is SGDLS, CDR2 YYNGEE. V lost 2 bases and J lost 2, with 13 bases in between. The CDR3 consists of 16 residues. Authors' processing steps: Nucleated cell counts were estimated from reference gene primer amplification. Produced via immunoSEQ multiplex PCR; TCRdb's table is partial and in-frame only. The V and J calls and clone size come from that table; D and trimming were worked out from the DNA. The top ten clones hold around 10% of a sample with around 100,000 clones, over 80% of them seen once. The sequence came from a man at least 80 years old with acute or convalescent COVID-19. Sequences were obtained from peripheral blood. J is TRBJ2-2 and V is TRBV9, with D possibly TRBD2 on 5 matching bases. CDR3: CASSVDSLINTGELFF. DNA of the CDR3: TGTGCCAGCAGCGTGGACTCCCTGATTAACACCGGGGAGCTGTTTTTT.